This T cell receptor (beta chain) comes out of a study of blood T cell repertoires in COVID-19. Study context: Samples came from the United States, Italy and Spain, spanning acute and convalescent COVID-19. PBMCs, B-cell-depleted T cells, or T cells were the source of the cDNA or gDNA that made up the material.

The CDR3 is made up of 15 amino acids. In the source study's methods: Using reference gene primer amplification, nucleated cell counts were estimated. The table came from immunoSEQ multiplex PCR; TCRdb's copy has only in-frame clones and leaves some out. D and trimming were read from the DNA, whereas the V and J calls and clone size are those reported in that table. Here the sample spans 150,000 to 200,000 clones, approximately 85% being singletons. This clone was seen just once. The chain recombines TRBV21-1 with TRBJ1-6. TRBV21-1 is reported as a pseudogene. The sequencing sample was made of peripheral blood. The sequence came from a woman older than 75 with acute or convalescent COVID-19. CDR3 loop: CASSQTGGSCSPLHF. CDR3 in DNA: TGTGCCAGCAGCCAAACCGGGGGGAGTTGTTCACCCCTCCACTTT.